Included here is one T cell receptor beta chain sequence, with context. No cognate antigen has been identified for it. Base qualities are not provided; no much larger clone lies one nucleotide away. The data belong to a study of patients and donors after allogeneic stem cell transplantation (dated by TCRdb to the early 2020s). Receptor libraries were prepared by RT-PCR. For sequencing, a NextSeq 550 was employed. TCRdb trimmed public reads at Q25 via fastp, called clones via MiXCR and kept in-frame beta chains. Here each entry gathers all rows of one CDR3 protein and keeps the most common genes and DNA. Counted in this sample were around 240,000 distinct CDR3 sequences; approximately 14% of them appeared once. Approximately 10% of the sample comes from the top ten. CDR1 SGHRS and CDR2 YFSETQ were looked up in the germline V gene. V is reduced by 2 bases and J by 6 bases, leaving a spacing of 11 bases between them. From cysteine to phenylalanine, the CDR3 is 13 amino acids long. Of the read, only the CDR3 DNA is kept; its 39 bases are in frame from base 1.

The TCR originated in a human donor who was either an allogeneic HSCT recipient or a stem cell or donor lymphocyte infusion donor (not recorded which). It is not recorded whose cells these are; they may come from a transplant donor. Sequenced material: blood, either unsorted or a sorted T cell fraction (not recorded which). The rearranged chain carries TRBV5-1 and TRBJ1-1; D gene: possibly TRBD1, on 6 matching bases. Read as DNA, the sequence is TGCGCCAGCAGCTTTACAGGGACCGCTGAAGCTTTCTTT. The encoded protein is CASSFTGTAEAFF.